This is a list of T cell receptor beta chains from one sample in a study of vaccination effects on CD4 cells after COVID-19. These TCRs' antigens remain unknown. This table comes from immunoSEQ multiplex PCR, and its TCRdb copy is limited to in-frame clones, with some not included. The sample holds about 45,000 clones, around 70% seen once. The sample was CD4+ T cells from PBMCs cultured without peptide, taken after COVID-19 vaccination. The receptors derive from a human donor who received a COVID-19 vaccine. CDR3s include the opening cysteine and the closing phenylalanine or tryptophan. The D gene is left open where the match is weak.

TRBJ1-1 . TRBV6-4 TGTGCCAGCAGTGCCGGGACATCGAATGAAGCTTTCTTT CASSAGTSNEAFF
TRBJ1-5 . TRBV16 TGTGCCAGCAGCCAATCAGGGTCCAATCAGCCCCAGCATTTT CASSQSGSNQPQHF
TRBJ2-5 . TRBV5-1 TGCGCCAGCAGCTTGGCCTTTAGTACGGGGGAAGAGACCCAGTACTTC CASSLAFSTGEETQYF
TRBJ2-5 . TRBV20-1 TGCAGTGCTAGTTCCCAGCAAACCCGACAGACCCAGTACTTC CSASSQQTRQTQYF
TRBJ1-3 . TRBV7-9 TGTGCCAGCAGCTCAGACTGGGGAAACACCATATATTTT CASSSDWGNTIYF
TRBJ2-3 . TRBV5-6 TGTGCCAGCAGCTTGGGGGGCACAGATACGCAGTATTTT CASSLGGTDTQYF
TRBJ1-1 . TRBV11-2 TGTGCCAGCAGCTTGGGACACATGAACACTGAAGCTTTCTTT CASSLGHMNTEAFF
TRBJ2-1 . TRBV3-1/TRBV3-2 TGTGCCAGCAGCCAAGTTAGGGGAGACTCCGCGTTCTTC CASSQVRGDSAFF
TRBJ1-2 . TRBV14 TGTGCCAGCAGCCAGGGGCGTTTTTATGGCTACACCTTC CASSQGRFYGYTF
TRBJ2-5 TRBD1 TRBV7-2 TGTGCCAGCAGCTTAGGTTGGGGACAGGGGGTAGGGACCCAGTACTTC CASSLGWGQGVGTQYF
TRBJ2-7 . TRBV10-3 TGTGCCATCAGTAGGGACACGAGGGGCCAATCCTACGAGCAGTACTTC CAISRDTRGQSYEQYF